Each of the 12 T cell receptor beta chains below was sequenced from the same sample in a study of blood T cell repertoires in COVID-19. Profiling relied on immunoSEQ multiplex PCR, and the TCRdb table lists in-frame clones only, not all of them. Of some 330,000 clones in the sample, roughly 80% were seen once. The sequenced material came from PBMCs or T cells enriched from blood (not recorded which). These receptors all stem from a woman in her fifties or sixties who had recovered from COVID-19.

V usage is TRBV7-6 and J usage is TRBJ1-3; possible D gene TRBD1, 6 bases. The CDR3 length is 17 residues. Germline V lookup: CDR1 SGHVS, CDR2 FNYEAQ. Trimming took off 0 bases at V and 4 bases at J, with 16 bases between the two ends. The DNA of the CDR3 is TGTGCCAGCAGCTTAGCGGGGGCAGCTACCTCGGGAAACACCATATATTTT. It translates to CASSLAGAATSGNTIYF.

This CDR3 is CASSLWAADTQYF. The CDR3 nucleotides read TGTGCCAGCAGCTTGTGGGCTGCAGATACGCAGTATTTT. This sequence joins TRBV5-4 and TRBJ2-3; D gene uncertain. Germline CDR1 SGHNT, CDR2 YYREEE (reference sequence). The CDR3 spans 13 residues. Trimming took 1 base from V and 4 from J, leaving 7 bases between them.

V and J are TRBV10-3 and TRBJ2-1, with TRBD1 matching 11 bases. Per the germline V gene, CDR1 is ENHRY and CDR2 is SYGVKD. Trimming took 7 bases from V and 7 from J; bases not matched to a gene: 3. CDR3 length: 13 amino acids. The CDR3 nucleotides read TGTGCCATCATGAGGGACAGGGGGAATGAGCAGTTCTTC. This encodes CAIMRDRGNEQFF.

This chain joins TRBV11-3 and TRBJ2-7, with TRBD1 matching 7 bases. CDR1 and CDR2 from the germline V gene are SGHNT and YENEEA. The CDR3 has 13 residues. V trimming: 6 bases; J trimming: 9 bases; junction bases outside the gene matches: 11. CDR3 in amino acids: CASRLGQTSGQYF. The CDR3 DNA follows: TGTGCCAGCAGATTGGGACAGACCAGCGGGCAGTACTTC.

The chain joins TRBV5-1 to TRBJ2-7; tentative D call: TRBD1 (6 bases). This CDR3 has 14 residues. Trimming shortened V by 4 bases and J by 0 bases, and 11 bases separated the two germline ends. Germline values: CDR1 SGHRS, CDR2 YFSETQ. The CDR3 is CASSPWDTSYEQYF. CDR3 DNA: TGCGCCAGCAGCCCTTGGGACACCTCCTACGAGCAGTACTTC.

This sequence joins TRBV7-8 and TRBJ1-6; D gene uncertain. The CDR3 consists of 17 residues. Trimming took off 0 bases at V and 7 bases at J, with 16 bases between the two ends. Germline V CDR1 and CDR2: SGHVS, FQNEAQ. The CDR3 DNA sequence: TGTGCCAGCAGCTTAGCGGGCCAAGATAGGCCGAATTCACCCCTCCACTTT. This translates into CASSLAGQDRPNSPLHF.

The genes are TRBV25-1 and TRBJ1-2; D unclear. CDR1 is MGHDK and CDR2 is SYGVNS in the germline V gene. The CDR3 is 16 amino acids. The V end lost 4 bases, the J end lost 3 bases, and 18 bases lay between the germline ends. As DNA, the CDR3 is TGTGCCAGCAGTGGAGCAAGCAGTCATCGGGACTATGGCTACACCTTC. Its protein product is CASSGASSHRDYGYTF.

This chain connects TRBV7-2 to TRBJ2-3; D gene ambiguous. This CDR3 region has 14 residues. Trimming pared 2 bases from V and 1 base from J, leaving 7 bases between. From germline, CDR1 is SGHTA and CDR2 FQGNSA. CDR3 in DNA: TGTGCCAGCAGCTTATCTGGCCGCACAGATACGCAGTATTTT. Protein sequence: CASSLSGRTDTQYF. The variable domain in full, completed from reference TRBV7-2 and TRBJ2-3, reads GAGVSQSPSNKVTEKGKDVELRCDPISGHTALYWYRQSLGQGLEFLIYFQGNSAPDKSGLPSDRFSAERTGGSVSTLTIQRTQQEDSAVYLCASSLSGRTDTQYFGPGTRLTVL.

The rearrangement links TRBV5-1 to TRBJ2-5, with 9 bases fitting TRBD2. V was clipped by 3 bases and J by 2 bases; unmatched bases: 5. Germline V CDR1 and CDR2: SGHRS, YFSETQ. The CDR3 is made up of 15 amino acids. The chain's CDR3 is CASSYSGSAQETQYF. In nucleotides, the CDR3 is TGCGCCAGCAGCTATAGCGGGAGCGCACAAGAGACCCAGTACTTC.

This sequence joins TRBV18 and TRBJ2-3, with 8 bases fitting TRBD2. V shed 4 bases, J shed 3 bases, and the junction held 9 bases outside the gene matches. The CDR3 totals 16 residues. From germline, CDR1 is KGHSH and CDR2 LQKENI. The CDR3 sequence: CASSLQGLGLTDTQYF. The CDR3 DNA is TGTGCCAGCTCACTACAGGGACTAGGTTTGACAGATACGCAGTATTTT. The entire variable domain, with the rest obtained from reference TRBV18 and TRBJ2-3, is as follows: NAGVMQNPRHLVRRRGQEARLRCSPMKGHSHVYWYRQLPEEGLKFMVYLQKENIIDESGMPKERFSAEFPKEGPSILRIQQVVRGDSAAYFCASSLQGLGLTDTQYFGPGTRLTVL.

This chain links TRBV5-1 with TRBJ1-6, with 7 nucleotides matching TRBD1. This CDR3 region has 15 residues. J lost 6 bases, V lost 3 bases, and 6 bases had no gene match. CDR1 and CDR2 (germline): SGHRS, YFSETQ. CDR3 nucleotides: TGCGCCAGCAGCTCCGGGACAGCAGCTAATTCACCCCTCCACTTT. Its protein is CASSSGTAANSPLHF.

This clone has only one observation. The chain recombines TRBV5-8 with TRBJ1-5; D gene uncertain. Germline CDR1 SGHTS, CDR2 YDEGEE. V lost 1 base and J lost 3, with 17 bases in between. The CDR3 is made up of 17 amino acids. CDR3 residues: CASSLFSQRGINQPQHF. In nucleotides, the CDR3 is TGTGCCAGCAGCTTGTTTAGCCAACGAGGAATCAATCAGCCCCAGCATTTT.